This T cell receptor beta chain derives from a study of low-dose radiotherapy and immunotherapy resistance in tumors. Looking at the study overall: A total of 6.5 Gy was given to Cohort 1 as 0.5 Gy per fraction every 2 weeks. Every two weeks, the protocol called for intravenous cyclophosphamide at 200 mg/m2. It was given one day before each radiation and immunotherapy administration.

Donors were given nivolumab, ipilimumab, aspirin, low-dose cyclophosphamide and low-dose radiotherapy. Priming of first-strand cDNA relied on TRAV- and TRBV-specific primers (covering alpha and beta chains). TCRs were amplified for roughly 20 PCR cycles with a constant-region primer and V-primer adapter. TCRdb reprocessed the reads with MiXCR, giving one entry per CDR3 protein. The table lists 10,000 to 15,000 distinct CDR3 sequences, over 55% of them singletons. V was clipped by 3 bases and J by 8 bases, with 10 bases between them. Germline V lookup: CDR1 DFQATT, CDR2 SNEGSKA (reference sequence). This CDR3 has 11 amino acids.

The source is a human donor with advanced metastatic prostate, ovarian, gallbladder or colorectal cancer (not recorded which). This table probably holds off-target reads from a library built for another chain. V is TRBV20-1 and J is TRBJ1-1, with D hard to call. CDR3 sequence reads: CSASWDTEAFF. In nucleotides, the CDR3 is TGCAGTGCTAGTTGGGATACCGAAGCTTTCTTT.